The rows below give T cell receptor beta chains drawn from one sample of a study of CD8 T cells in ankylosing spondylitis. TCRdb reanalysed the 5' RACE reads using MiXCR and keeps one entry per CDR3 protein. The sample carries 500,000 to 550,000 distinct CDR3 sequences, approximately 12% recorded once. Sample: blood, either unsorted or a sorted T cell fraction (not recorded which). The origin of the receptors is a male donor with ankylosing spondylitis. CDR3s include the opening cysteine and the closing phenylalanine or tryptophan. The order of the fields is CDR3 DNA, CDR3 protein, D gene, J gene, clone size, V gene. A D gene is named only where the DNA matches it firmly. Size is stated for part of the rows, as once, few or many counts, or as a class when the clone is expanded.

CDR3nt: TGCGCCAGCAGTGAAGGCGGTATTCCAACGAACACCGGGGAGCTGTTTTTT
CDR3aa: CASSEGGIPTNTGELFF
d_gene: .
j_gene: TRBJ2-2
abundance: .
v_gene: TRBV10-1

CDR3nt: TGCGCCAGCAGCGTATTGGGCCCCGGGGAGCTGTTTTTT
CDR3aa: CASSVLGPGELFF
d_gene: .
j_gene: TRBJ2-2
abundance: many
v_gene: TRBV5-1

CDR3nt: TGTGCCAGCAGTTTTTCACTGAACACTGAAGCTTTCTTT
CDR3aa: CASSFSLNTEAFF
d_gene: .
j_gene: TRBJ1-1
abundance: many
v_gene: TRBV7-2

CDR3nt: TGCGCCAGCAGCCTTGAGGCGGGAGGGCCATACATTCAGTACTTC
CDR3aa: CASSLEAGGPYIQYF
d_gene: TRBD2
j_gene: TRBJ2-4
abundance: .
v_gene: TRBV4-1

CDR3nt: TGTGCCAGCTCGCAGAGAATACTGAACACTGAAGCTTTCTTT
CDR3aa: CASSQRILNTEAFF
d_gene: .
j_gene: TRBJ1-1
abundance: .
v_gene: TRBV18

CDR3nt: TGTGCCAGCAGCCAAGATATCGCCGGCTATGGCTACACCTTC
CDR3aa: CASSQDIAGYGYTF
d_gene: .
j_gene: TRBJ1-2
abundance: .
v_gene: TRBV3-1

CDR3nt: TGTGCCAGCAGTGTTTTCATCGGATTCACCGGGGAGCTGTTTTTT
CDR3aa: CASSVFIGFTGELFF
d_gene: .
j_gene: TRBJ2-2
abundance: many
v_gene: TRBV2

CDR3nt: TGTGCCAGCAGCCCAAGGCGACAGGGAGGAAGGGATGAGCAGTTCTTC
CDR3aa: CASSPRRQGGRDEQFF
d_gene: .
j_gene: TRBJ2-1
abundance: few
v_gene: TRBV7-2

CDR3nt: TGCAGTGCTAGGGGAAATAGCAATCAGCCCCAGCATTTT
CDR3aa: CSARGNSNQPQHF
d_gene: .
j_gene: TRBJ1-5
abundance: .
v_gene: TRBV20-1

CDR3nt: TGTGCCAGCTCACCCGCGGGGGCCCGCAATGAGCAGTTCTTC
CDR3aa: CASSPAGARNEQFF
d_gene: .
j_gene: TRBJ2-1
abundance: few
v_gene: TRBV18

CDR3nt: TGCAGCGCATACACAGGGGGTCTTGAGACCCAGTACTTC
CDR3aa: CSAYTGGLETQYF
d_gene: TRBD1
j_gene: TRBJ2-5
abundance: few
v_gene: TRBV29-1

CDR3nt: TGCAGTGCTAGACCAGGGACAGTTAAAAATTCACCCCTCCACTTT
CDR3aa: CSARPGTVKNSPLHF
d_gene: TRBD1
j_gene: TRBJ1-6
abundance: few
v_gene: TRBV20-1

CDR3nt: TGTGCCAGCAGCCAAGTAGGGGACCCTAGCACAGATACGCAGTATTTT
CDR3aa: CASSQVGDPSTDTQYF
d_gene: .
j_gene: TRBJ2-3
abundance: .
v_gene: TRBV14

CDR3nt: TGTGCCAGCAGACTACGGCGAGAGACCCAGTACTTC
CDR3aa: CASRLRRETQYF
d_gene: .
j_gene: TRBJ2-5
abundance: many
v_gene: TRBV12-3/TRBV12-4

CDR3nt: TGTGCCAGCAGTGAAACGGCTAGCGGATACAATGAGCAGTTCTTC
CDR3aa: CASSETASGYNEQFF
d_gene: TRBD2
j_gene: TRBJ2-1
abundance: .
v_gene: TRBV6-1

CDR3nt: TGCGCCAGCAGCATCACCGGGTCAAGCTCTGGAAACACCATATATTTT
CDR3aa: CASSITGSSSGNTIYF
d_gene: .
j_gene: TRBJ1-3
abundance: few
v_gene: TRBV5-1

CDR3nt: TGCGCCAGCAGCCTGGACACAGACTACAATGAGCAGTTCTTC
CDR3aa: CASSLDTDYNEQFF
d_gene: .
j_gene: TRBJ2-1
abundance: few
v_gene: TRBV5-1

CDR3nt: TGTGCCAGCAGCCCCAACCCAGACACTGAAGCTTTCTTT
CDR3aa: CASSPNPDTEAFF
d_gene: .
j_gene: TRBJ1-1
abundance: few
v_gene: TRBV7-9

CDR3nt: TGTGCCAGCAGTGTATTAGGGAGTAGGCACGAAACTAATGAAAAACTGTTTTTT
CDR3aa: CASSVLGSRHETNEKLFF
d_gene: .
j_gene: TRBJ1-4
abundance: many
v_gene: TRBV2

CDR3nt: TGTGCCTGGAGTTCAAGCGACCCCTACGAGCAGTACTTC
CDR3aa: CAWSSSDPYEQYF
d_gene: .
j_gene: TRBJ2-7
abundance: few
v_gene: TRBV30

CDR3nt: TGTGCCAGCAGATCGAGGACTAGCGGCTCCTACAATGAGCAGTTCTTC
CDR3aa: CASRSRTSGSYNEQFF
d_gene: TRBD2
j_gene: TRBJ2-1
abundance: many
v_gene: TRBV12-3/TRBV12-4

CDR3nt: TGTGCCAGCAGCTCGCAGTTCTCAGGGATCAATCAGCCCCAGCATTTT
CDR3aa: CASSSQFSGINQPQHF
d_gene: .
j_gene: TRBJ1-5
abundance: .
v_gene: TRBV7-2

CDR3nt: TGTGCCACCAGTGATCCCGGGAGAGGGGGAGATACGCAGTATTTT
CDR3aa: CATSDPGRGGDTQYF
d_gene: .
j_gene: TRBJ2-3
abundance: few
v_gene: TRBV24-1

CDR3nt: TGCAGTGTTTGGGACAGGGGTGTAGAGACCCAGTACTTC
CDR3aa: CSVWDRGVETQYF
d_gene: TRBD1
j_gene: TRBJ2-5
abundance: .
v_gene: TRBV20-1

CDR3nt: TGTGCCACCAGCAGGGACGGATCCTCTGCGTCCCAGTACTTC
CDR3aa: CATSRDGSSASQYF
d_gene: .
j_gene: TRBJ2-5
abundance: few
v_gene: TRBV15

CDR3nt: TGTGCCAGCACCAAAGATATCAGGGGACTAGCGGGGAACAATGAGCAGTTCTTC
CDR3aa: CASTKDIRGLAGNNEQFF
d_gene: TRBD2
j_gene: TRBJ2-1
abundance: few
v_gene: TRBV4-2

CDR3nt: TGTGCCAGCAGCCAAGATCCGGGGGGCGTTCGGTATGGCTACATCTTC
CDR3aa: CASSQDPGGVRYGYIF
d_gene: .
j_gene: TRBJ1-2
abundance: few
v_gene: TRBV3-1

CDR3nt: TGCGCCAGCAGCCCCGAGTTTTGGAGCAATCAGCCCCAGCATTTT
CDR3aa: CASSPEFWSNQPQHF
d_gene: .
j_gene: TRBJ1-5
abundance: few
v_gene: TRBV4-1

CDR3nt: TGCAGCGTCGCCACACAAGCGGGCACTGAAGCTTTCTTT
CDR3aa: CSVATQAGTEAFF
d_gene: .
j_gene: TRBJ1-1
abundance: .
v_gene: TRBV29-1

CDR3nt: TGTGCCAGCAGCTTAGTGCTAGCGGGAGGGCCGGGTACGCAGTATTTT
CDR3aa: CASSLVLAGGPGTQYF
d_gene: TRBD2
j_gene: TRBJ2-3
abundance: few
v_gene: TRBV11-2

CDR3nt: TGTGCCAGCAGTGAAAGGGCTGTCTCCTACAATGAGCAGTTCTTC
CDR3aa: CASSERAVSYNEQFF
d_gene: .
j_gene: TRBJ2-1
abundance: .
v_gene: TRBV2

CDR3nt: TGTGCCAGCAGCTTAGACGGGGGGTACACCATTGGCACAGATACGCAGTATTTT
CDR3aa: CASSLDGGYTIGTDTQYF
d_gene: TRBD2
j_gene: TRBJ2-3
abundance: .
v_gene: TRBV11-1

CDR3nt: TGCAGTGCTCCCTTGACCGAGGGCACTGAAGCTTTCTTT
CDR3aa: CSAPLTEGTEAFF
d_gene: .
j_gene: TRBJ1-1
abundance: .
v_gene: TRBV20-1

CDR3nt: TGTGCCAGCAGTGCGACCGGGACTAGCACCGTGGGCTGGCAGTTCTTC
CDR3aa: CASSATGTSTVGWQFF
d_gene: TRBD2
j_gene: TRBJ2-1
abundance: .
v_gene: TRBV28

CDR3nt: TGTGCCAGCAGCCAAGATGGGGGCGACAGAGCCTTCTATGGCTACACCTTC
CDR3aa: CASSQDGGDRAFYGYTF
d_gene: .
j_gene: TRBJ1-2
abundance: few
v_gene: TRBV4-2

CDR3nt: TGTGCCAGCAGGGGGGTCACCGGGGAGAATCAGCCCCAGCATTTT
CDR3aa: CASRGVTGENQPQHF
d_gene: .
j_gene: TRBJ1-5
abundance: .
v_gene: TRBV2

CDR3nt: TGTGCCAGCAGCAAAGCGGGACTAGCGGGAGTTGGGGCCAAAAACATTCAGTACTTC
CDR3aa: CASSKAGLAGVGAKNIQYF
d_gene: .
j_gene: TRBJ2-4
abundance: .
v_gene: TRBV21-1

CDR3nt: TGTGCCAGCAGTTCGGGACTAGCGACCTACGAGCAGTACTTC
CDR3aa: CASSSGLATYEQYF
d_gene: TRBD2
j_gene: TRBJ2-7
abundance: .
v_gene: TRBV7-9

CDR3nt: TGTGCCAGCAGCTTTCGAGCATGGGACACCATCTATGGCTACACCTTC
CDR3aa: CASSFRAWDTIYGYTF
d_gene: .
j_gene: TRBJ1-2
abundance: .
v_gene: TRBV7-6

CDR3nt: TGTGCCAGCAGTTACCAGGGACTAGCAAGGACCGGGGAGCTGTTTTTT
CDR3aa: CASSYQGLARTGELFF
d_gene: TRBD2
j_gene: TRBJ2-2
abundance: many
v_gene: TRBV6-2/TRBV6-3

CDR3nt: TGTGCCAGCCTTGGACGCTTCTCAGGGAATGAGCAGTTCTTC
CDR3aa: CASLGRFSGNEQFF
d_gene: .
j_gene: TRBJ2-1
abundance: .
v_gene: TRBV12-3/TRBV12-4

CDR3nt: TGCGCCAGCAGCTTGGGATCTAGCGGGATGAGCACAGATACGCAGTATTTT
CDR3aa: CASSLGSSGMSTDTQYF
d_gene: TRBD2
j_gene: TRBJ2-3
abundance: few
v_gene: TRBV5-1

CDR3nt: TGTGCCAGCACTTCCCTGAGGGGGAGCTCCTACGAGCAGTACTTC
CDR3aa: CASTSLRGSSYEQYF
d_gene: .
j_gene: TRBJ2-7
abundance: .
v_gene: TRBV12-3/TRBV12-4

CDR3nt: TGTGCCAGCAGTTACGGTAATGCGGGATCGGGCGAGCAGTACTTC
CDR3aa: CASSYGNAGSGEQYF
d_gene: .
j_gene: TRBJ2-7
abundance: .
v_gene: TRBV6-2/TRBV6-3

CDR3nt: TGCAGTGCTAGGGTGTTAGCCGCGGACACCGGGGAGCTGTTTTTT
CDR3aa: CSARVLAADTGELFF
d_gene: .
j_gene: TRBJ2-2
abundance: few
v_gene: TRBV20-1

CDR3nt: TGTGCCAGCAGCTTGATGGGACACGGCTACACCTTC
CDR3aa: CASSLMGHGYTF
d_gene: .
j_gene: TRBJ1-2
abundance: few
v_gene: TRBV5-5

CDR3nt: TGTGCCAGCAGTTTAGGCGGGAGGGCCCCTTACGGGGAGCTGTTTTTT
CDR3aa: CASSLGGRAPYGELFF
d_gene: TRBD2
j_gene: TRBJ2-2
abundance: .
v_gene: TRBV12-3/TRBV12-4

CDR3nt: TGCAGTGCTCCTGACAGGGGCACTGAAGCTTTCTTT
CDR3aa: CSAPDRGTEAFF
d_gene: TRBD1
j_gene: TRBJ1-1
abundance: few
v_gene: TRBV20-1

CDR3nt: TGCAGTGCTAGAGATCGGGTGGGGGGCAATCAGCCCCAGCATTTT
CDR3aa: CSARDRVGGNQPQHF
d_gene: .
j_gene: TRBJ1-5
abundance: .
v_gene: TRBV20-1

CDR3nt: TGCGCCAGCAGCTTGGACCCGGGAGGTATAAACGAGCAGTACTTC
CDR3aa: CASSLDPGGINEQYF
d_gene: TRBD2
j_gene: TRBJ2-7
abundance: .
v_gene: TRBV5-1

CDR3nt: TGTGCCATCAGTGGGACAGGGGGCACCGGGGAGCTGTTTTTT
CDR3aa: CAISGTGGTGELFF
d_gene: TRBD1
j_gene: TRBJ2-2
abundance: few
v_gene: TRBV10-3

CDR3nt: TGTGCCAGCAGCTTAGGGGGACAGGGTGAAAACACCGGGGAGCTGTTTTTT
CDR3aa: CASSLGGQGENTGELFF
d_gene: TRBD1
j_gene: TRBJ2-2
abundance: few
v_gene: TRBV11-2

CDR3nt: TGTGCCATCAGCGACACAGGGAGCTCCTATAATTCACCCCTCCACTTT
CDR3aa: CAISDTGSSYNSPLHF
d_gene: .
j_gene: TRBJ1-6
abundance: few
v_gene: TRBV10-3

CDR3nt: TGTGCCAGCAACCCGTTGGGACAGCCGGGTAAAAACATTCAGTACTTC
CDR3aa: CASNPLGQPGKNIQYF
d_gene: TRBD1
j_gene: TRBJ2-4
abundance: few
v_gene: TRBV6-2/TRBV6-3

CDR3nt: TGCGCCAGCAGCCGCCACCTCCCGGGACAGGGGTATGAAAAACTGTTTTTT
CDR3aa: CASSRHLPGQGYEKLFF
d_gene: TRBD1
j_gene: TRBJ1-4
abundance: few
v_gene: TRBV4-1

CDR3nt: TGCAGCGTTGAAGTAGCGGGGAGCTATGGCTACACCTTC
CDR3aa: CSVEVAGSYGYTF
d_gene: .
j_gene: TRBJ1-2
abundance: few
v_gene: TRBV29-1

CDR3nt: TGCAGCGTTTTCTTCCAGAACACCGGGGAGCTGTTTTTT
CDR3aa: CSVFFQNTGELFF
d_gene: .
j_gene: TRBJ2-2
abundance: few
v_gene: TRBV29-1